Listed here is a single T cell receptor (beta chain). Its antigen remains unidentified. The data were obtained in a study of T-cell memory formation after mild COVID-19. Across the whole study: Largely, the TCR clusters proved donor specific. Broader study findings: Memory from before infection featured some responding clones, which suggests cross-reactive memory joined. Researchers report contracting CD4+ clones mostly in CM and EM, with CD8+ clones in EMRA. Contracting clones from day 15 to 85 showed balanced CD4/CD8; later expanders favored CD4+.

Per the germline V gene, CDR1 is MNHEY and CDR2 is SVGEGT. There are 12 residues in the CDR3. The V end lost 5 bases, the J end lost 8 bases, and 10 bases lay between the germline ends. TCRdb re-analysed the 5' RACE reads in MiXCR, keeping a single row per CDR3 protein. The sample holds some 490,000 distinct CDR3 sequences; about 18% are singletons and the top ten take 12%. V is TRBV6-2 or TRBV6-3 and J is TRBJ2-1; the D gene is possibly TRBD1 (6 bases). The source material was PBMCs or a T cell subset sorted from them (not recorded which). The source of this sequence is an adult woman who had mild COVID-19 (a few samples of this study predate the infection). Cell type and time point are not known. CDR3 bases: TGTGCCAGCAGTACAGGGTACCATGAGCAGTTCTTC. Protein: CASSTGYHEQFF.